One sample yielded the 21 T cell receptor beta chains listed below, sequenced in a study of cytomegalovirus exposure and HLA in healthy donors. The primer mix had 60 Vbeta and 13 Jbeta primers. Data came from immunoSEQ multiplex PCR; TCRdb stores just in-frame clones and leaves some out. There are about 190,000 clones in the sample; roughly 80% occur only once, and 0.5% to 0.8% lies in the top ten. Sequencing input: PBMCs. Receptors were obtained from a boy between 10 and 17 years old in good health and CMV-seronegative.

Only one count was recorded for this clone. The V and J genes are TRBV4-3 and TRBJ2-3; D may be TRBD2 (5 bases). In germline, CDR1 is LGHNA, CDR2 YSLEER. This CDR3 region has 16 residues. The V and J ends lost 0 bases and 0 bases respectively, with 10 bases between them. CDR3 region: CASSQDPRGSTDTQYF. CDR3 coding DNA: TGCGCCAGCAGCCAAGATCCCCGGGGTAGCACAGATACGCAGTATTTT.

This clone has only a few counts. The CDR3 DNA reads as TGTGCCTGGAGTGTAGATCGGCTAGCGGGTTCCGAGCAGTACTTC. It codes for CAWSVDRLAGSEQYF. The chain uses TRBV30 and TRBJ2-7, with 8 nucleotides matching TRBD2. J lost 6 bases, V lost 0 bases, and 10 bases had no gene match. This CDR3 contains 15 residues. The germline V gene has CDR1 GTSNPN and CDR2 SVGIG (reference sequence).

This sequence joins TRBV9 and TRBJ2-1, with D perhaps TRBD2 (6 bases). There are 14 residues in the CDR3. Between the trimmed V and J ends, which lost 3 bases and 0 bases, there was a span of 7 bases. CDR1 and CDR2 from the germline V gene are SGDLS and YYNGEE. The CDR3 reads CASSETSSYNEQFF. Here the CDR3 DNA reads TGTGCCAGCAGCGAGACTAGCTCCTACAATGAGCAGTTCTTC.

The chain recombines TRBV7-8 with TRBJ1-1; D is possibly TRBD1 (5 bases). Trimming stripped 0 bases from V and 4 bases from J, with 24 bases between. The CDR3 extends over 19 amino acids. Germline V gene data show CDR1 as SGHVS and CDR2 as FQNEAQ. For the CDR3, the DNA is TGTGCCAGCAGCTTAGCCCCTGGGGCAGGGTTGCCCGGGGGCACTGAAGCTTTCTTT. Encoded protein: CASSLAPGAGLPGGTEAFF. Combining the CDR3 with reference TRBV7-8 and TRBJ1-1 gives the whole variable domain GAGVSQSPRYKVAKRGQDVALRCDPISGHVSLFWYQQALGQGPEFLTYFQNEAQLDKSGLPSDRFFAERPEGSVSTLKIQRTQQEDSAVYLCASSLAPGAGLPGGTEAFFGQGTRLTVV.

In the case of this clone: Other nucleotide sequences in the sample specify the same CDR3. V usage is TRBV5-4 and J usage is TRBJ1-2, with 9 bases fitting TRBD1. The CDR3 length is 15 residues. V lost 4 bases, J lost 5 bases, and 9 bases stayed unmatched. Germline V gene data show CDR1 as SGHNT and CDR2 as YYREEE (reference sequence). The CDR3 protein is CASSPQGALVYGYTF. The CDR3 DNA reads as TGTGCCAGCAGCCCACAGGGGGCCCTAGTTTATGGCTACACCTTC.

The chain couples TRBV5-1 to TRBJ1-6, with TRBD1 matching 7 bases. Germline CDR1 reads SGHRS; CDR2 reads YFSETQ. The CDR3 is 17 amino acids. V trimming: 4 bases; J trimming: 8 bases; junction bases outside the gene matches: 15. The CDR3 loop is CASSPDLYTGVYSPLHF. In nucleotides, the CDR3 is TGCGCCAGCAGCCCCGACCTGTATACAGGGGTCTATTCACCCCTCCACTTT.

CDR3 sequence: CASPMVWGGATDTQYF. Written as DNA, the CDR3 is TGTGCCAGCCCCATGGTTTGGGGGGGAGCCACAGATACGCAGTATTTT. V is TRBV5-6 and J is TRBJ2-3; the match to TRBD2 covers 7 bases. Trimming at V came to 7 bases and at J to 2 bases, leaving 13 bases not matched to a gene. CDR1 SGHDT and CDR2 YYEEEE come from the germline V gene. The CDR3 contains 16 residues. Drawing the rest from reference TRBV5-6 and TRBJ2-3, the complete variable domain is DAGVTQSPTHLIKTRGQQVTLRCSPKSGHDTVSWYQQALGQGPQFIFQYYEEEERQRGNFPDRFSGHQFPNYSSELNVNALLLGDSALYLCASPMVWGGATDTQYFGPGTRLTVL.

The rearrangement uses TRBV29-1 and TRBJ1-1; D is possibly TRBD1 (6 bases). CDR3 size: 13 residues. Germline assignment: CDR1 SQVTM and CDR2 ANQGSEA. V shed 3 bases and J shed 9 bases, with 17 bases lying between them. In DNA form, the CDR3 reads TGCAGCGTTGAGCTTGAGAGGACAGCCAAAGCTTTCTTT. This gives the protein CSVELERTAKAFF.

V gene TRBV27 combines with J gene TRBJ2-3, with 10 bases matching TRBD2. The CDR3 runs 16 residues. The germline V gene has CDR1 MNHEY and CDR2 SMNVEV (reference sequence). V lost 3 bases to trimming and J lost 4 bases; unmatched junction nucleotides: 7. The CDR3 sequence is CASSLTSGGAPDTQYF. For the CDR3, the DNA is TGTGCCAGCAGTTTGACGAGCGGGGGGGCCCCAGATACGCAGTATTTT.

The V gene is TRBV10-1, the J gene TRBJ1-1; unclear D gene. With 6 bases removed from V and 5 bases from J, the gap between germline ends came to 13 bases. CDR1 and CDR2 (germline): WNHNN, SYGVQD (reference sequence). There are 13 residues in the CDR3. The CDR3 sequence: CASRYLTVTEAFF. The CDR3 DNA is TGCGCCAGCAGATACCTGACTGTAACTGAAGCTTTCTTT.

A single count supports this clone. The chain combines TRBV9 with TRBJ1-1, with TRBD1 matching 8 bases. The length of the CDR3 is 15 residues. Germline-derived CDR1 and CDR2 are SGDLS and YYNGEE. J lost 0 bases, V lost 3 bases, and 4 bases had no gene match. CDR3 region: CASSGRQGLNTEAFF. The CDR3 DNA follows: TGTGCCAGCAGCGGAAGACAGGGGCTGAACACTGAAGCTTTCTTT.

This clone showed up just once. The chain combines TRBV4-1 with TRBJ1-5; no reliable D call. Trimming left V 0 bases short and J 5 bases short, with 11 bases between. Germline V gene data show CDR1 as MGHRA and CDR2 as YSYEKL. This CDR3 has 15 amino acids. The DNA of the CDR3 is TGCGCCAGCAGCCAAGAGCCCAGTCCGTATCAGCCCCAGCATTTT. Translating it yields CASSQEPSPYQPQHF.

The CDR3 is CASSRTRGPNTEAFF. The CDR3, as DNA: TGTGCCAGCAGCCGCACCAGGGGGCCGAACACTGAAGCTTTCTTT. This sequence joins TRBV11-2 and TRBJ1-1; TRBD1 agrees at 8 bases. The CDR3 extends over 15 amino acids. J gave up 1 base and V 5 bases, and 6 bases lay outside the gene matches. Germline V gene data show CDR1 as SGHAT and CDR2 as FQNNGV. The full variable domain, rest sourced from reference TRBV11-2 and TRBJ1-1, is EAGVAQSPRYKIIEKRQSVAFWCNPISGHATLYWYQQILGQGPKLLIQFQNNGVVDDSQLPKDRFSAERLKGVDSTLKIQPAKLEDSAVYLCASSRTRGPNTEAFFGQGTRLTVV.

The chain links TRBV7-8 to TRBJ1-1, with D hard to call. The germline gives CDR1 SGHVS, CDR2 FQNEAQ. The CDR3 is 15 residues long. The ends were cut back, 1 base at V and 5 bases at J, with 14 bases in the middle. CDR3 protein: CASSLEEGLGTEAFF. The CDR3 nucleotides read TGTGCCAGCAGCTTAGAAGAGGGCTTGGGGACTGAAGCTTTCTTT.

The J gene is TRBJ2-3, the V gene TRBV9, with TRBD2 matching 8 bases. The CDR3 covers 17 residues. Germline CDR1 reads SGDLS; CDR2 reads YYNGEE. With V trimmed by 2 bases and J by 3 bases, 11 bases remained unmatched. The CDR3 DNA is TGTGCCAGCAGCGTGACTACCAGCGGGAGCCCAACAGATACGCAGTATTTT. Protein: CASSVTTSGSPTDTQYF.

The gene calls are TRBV5-6 and TRBJ1-1, with 8 bases aligning to TRBD1. Germline assignment: CDR1 SGHDT and CDR2 YYEEEE. The CDR3 has 17 residues. The V gene end was trimmed by 0 bases and the J gene end by 0 bases; junction bases not matched to a gene: 7. For the CDR3, the DNA is TGTGCCAGCAGCTTGGTGGACAGGGCTGAAATGAACACTGAAGCTTTCTTT. Its translation: CASSLVDRAEMNTEAFF.

This chain connects TRBV4-1 to TRBJ1-2; TRBD1 aligns across 7 bases. The CDR3 has 14 residues. The ends lost 5 bases at V and 1 base at J; junction bases unmatched: 4. Looked up from germline, CDR1 is MGHRA and CDR2 is YSYEKL. The CDR3 sequence: CASSGDRVNYGYTF. In nucleotides, the CDR3 is TGCGCCAGCAGCGGAGACAGGGTTAACTATGGCTACACCTTC.

This clone was observed a handful of times. The rearrangement uses TRBV25-1 and TRBJ1-3; D ambiguous. CDR1 and CDR2 from the germline V gene are MGHDK and SYGVNS. Trimming left V 4 bases short and J 4 bases short, with 11 bases between. This CDR3 is 14 amino acids long. The DNA for the CDR3 is TGTGCCAGCAGTGGGTGGAGTTACGGAAACACCATATATTTT. Translated, it gives CASSGWSYGNTIYF.

The chain is built from TRBV4-1 and TRBJ2-1, with D unclear. This CDR3 is 16 amino acids long. V was cut by 1 base and J by 8 bases, with 18 bases left in between. Germline V gene data show CDR1 as MGHRA and CDR2 as YSYEKL. Written as DNA, the CDR3 is TGCGCCAGCAGCCAAGTTCTCGTAGTCAACGCGTATGAGCAGTTCTTC. Translation gives CASSQVLVVNAYEQFF.

The chain combines TRBV4-3 with TRBJ2-1; D unresolved. The CDR3 covers 15 residues. V lost 3 bases, J lost 0 bases, and 9 bases lay in between. The germline V gene has CDR1 LGHNA and CDR2 YSLEER. This chain's CDR3 is CASSQKLGSYNEQFF. CDR3 bases: TGCGCCAGCAGCCAGAAGCTCGGCTCCTACAATGAGCAGTTCTTC.

The chain combines TRBV9 with TRBJ2-5, with TRBD1 identical over 8 bases. This CDR3 is built from 16 residues. Germline V gives CDR1 SGDLS, CDR2 YYNGEE. J lost 4 bases, V lost 4 bases, and 12 bases had no gene match. DNA for the CDR3: TGTGCCAGCAGCCCACGGACAGGGATCGGGGTAGAGACCCAGTACTTC. Encoded protein: CASSPRTGIGVETQYF.